These T cell receptor beta chains were read from a single sample in a study of CD8 T cells in ankylosing spondylitis. TCRdb reanalysed the 5' RACE reads using MiXCR and keeps one entry per CDR3 protein. The table shows roughly 490,000 distinct CDR3 sequences, with about 5% occurring only once. Sequencing was carried out using blood, either unsorted or a sorted T cell fraction (not recorded which). These receptors came from a male donor with ankylosing spondylitis. Both conserved end residues are part of each CDR3. D genes are given only for firm matches. Rows may omit the clone size; those that give it use once, few, many or a size class.

j_call v_call d_call clone_size cdr3_nt cdr3_aa
TRBJ2-7 TRBV9 . many TGTGCCAGCAGCGTAGGAACAGGGATGGGTTACGAGCAGTACTTC CASSVGTGMGYEQYF
TRBJ2-6 TRBV7-2 . few TGTGCCAGCAGCTTTAACAGGGTCTCTGGGGCCAACGTCCTGACTTTC CASSFNRVSGANVLTF
TRBJ2-3 TRBV12-3/TRBV12-4 TRBD1 many TGTGCCAGCAGCTTACAGGGGGCCACAGATACGCAGTATTTT CASSLQGATDTQYF
TRBJ2-1 TRBV6-2/TRBV6-3 TRBD2 many TGTGCCAGCAGTTACCCGGCTGATGTGACTAGCGGGACCCTGAGCTCCTACAATGAGCAGTTCTTC CASSYPADVTSGTLSSYNEQFF
TRBJ2-7 TRBV27 TRBD1 few TGTGCCAGCAGTTCCCGGACAGGGGGTAGCTCCTACGAGCAGTACTTC CASSSRTGGSSYEQYF
TRBJ1-5 TRBV29-1 . many TGCAGCGTTGCGAAGGAGTGGGGGCAGCCCCAGCATTTT CSVAKEWGQPQHF
TRBJ2-7 TRBV10-3 . many TGTGCCATCGGGGGGCGAAGAGCGCCGACCTACGAGCAGTACTTC CAIGGRRAPTYEQYF
TRBJ2-5 TRBV12-3/TRBV12-4 . many TGTGCCAGCACCCGGACAGAAGAGACCCAGTACTTC CASTRTEETQYF
TRBJ2-3 TRBV20-1 . many TGCAGTGCTAGAGATCCCCGTGTAATAGCCGGTACGCAGTATTTT CSARDPRVIAGTQYF
TRBJ2-4 TRBV20-1 . many TGCAGTGGCGCGGGATACACAGGGGTTGGACTAGCCAAAAACATTCAGTACTTC CSGAGYTGVGLAKNIQYF
TRBJ2-1 TRBV12-3/TRBV12-4 . . TGTGCCAGCCTCGGAGTGGACAATGAGCAGTTCTTC CASLGVDNEQFF
TRBJ2-5 TRBV28 . many TGTGCCAGCAGTCCCCTTAAGGGGAGGCGAGAGACCCAGTACTTC CASSPLKGRRETQYF
TRBJ2-2 TRBV7-9 . . TGTGCCAGCAGTTTTACCCCCGGGGAGCTGTTTTTT CASSFTPGELFF
TRBJ1-6 TRBV15 . many TGTGCCACCAGCAGAGATGGAGGAAATTCACCCCTCCACTTT CATSRDGGNSPLHF
TRBJ2-3 TRBV7-2 . many TGTGCCAGCAGCTTGCGCGCGGACAAAGATACGCAGTATTTT CASSLRADKDTQYF
TRBJ1-5 TRBV20-1 . many TGCAGTGCTAGAGTACAGGGTAGCAATCAGCCCCAGCATTTT CSARVQGSNQPQHF
TRBJ1-2 TRBV20-1 . many TGCAGTGCTAGAGTCGGGGGATATGGCTACACCTTC CSARVGGYGYTF
TRBJ2-7 TRBV4-3 TRBD1 few TGCGCCAGCAGCCAAGACCCCCCTACGGGACAGGGATTGTACGAGCAGTACTTC CASSQDPPTGQGLYEQYF
TRBJ1-2 TRBV20-1 . many TGCAGTGCTAGCGTGCGTCTCGGCTACACCTTC CSASVRLGYTF
TRBJ2-7 TRBV7-9 . many TGTGCCAGCACCCCTGGTGGGGGTCCCGAGCAGTACTTC CASTPGGGPEQYF
TRBJ1-2 TRBV5-6 . many TGTGCCAGCAGCTTGGGGGGAATCGGCTACACCTTC CASSLGGIGYTF
TRBJ2-3 TRBV12-3/TRBV12-4 . . TGTGCCAGCAGTTTTCAAAGGGGAAGCGTCGATACGCAGTATTTT CASSFQRGSVDTQYF
TRBJ2-1 TRBV4-3 TRBD2 many TGCGCCAGCAGCCAAGATGGGACTAGCGCCTACAATGAGCAGTTCTTC CASSQDGTSAYNEQFF
TRBJ2-7 TRBV5-1 TRBD1 many TGCGCCAGCAGCCACGGGACAGGGATTTCCTACGAGCAGTACTTC CASSHGTGISYEQYF
TRBJ1-1 TRBV12-3/TRBV12-4 . many TGTGCCAGCAGTTTAGTAGCGGGTCCCACTGAAGCTTTCTTT CASSLVAGPTEAFF
TRBJ2-1 TRBV12-3/TRBV12-4 . few TGTGCCAGCAGTGCCCCGGGACCGCTGTCCAGCTCCTACAATGAGCAGTTCTTC CASSAPGPLSSSYNEQFF
TRBJ2-7 TRBV20-1 TRBD2 many TGCAGTGCTAGTCGCGGGGGGGCCACCTACGAGCAGTACTTC CSASRGGATYEQYF
TRBJ2-3 TRBV10-3 . many TGTGCCATCAGTGGTCAGGCAAGCACAGATACGCAGTATTTT CAISGQASTDTQYF
TRBJ2-7 TRBV7-9 TRBD2 few TGTGCCAGCAGCTTTGATAGCGGGAGATCCGAGCAGTACTTC CASSFDSGRSEQYF
TRBJ1-5 TRBV10-3 . many TGTGCCATCAGCGAGGGGGGCAATCAGCCCCAGCATTTT CAISEGGNQPQHF
TRBJ1-1 TRBV20-1 . many TGCAGTGCTAGAGATCAGAGGAACACTGAAGCTTTCTTT CSARDQRNTEAFF
TRBJ2-7 TRBV11-2 TRBD1 . TGTGCCAGCAGCTTAGATCCAGGACAGGGCATCTACGAGCAGTACTTC CASSLDPGQGIYEQYF
TRBJ2-2 TRBV12-3/TRBV12-4 . many TGTGCCAGCAGGGAAGGGACCGGGGAGCTGTTTTTT CASREGTGELFF
TRBJ2-1 TRBV28 . . TGTGCCAGCAGTTTACCCGGGGGTAGCGGCATAAATGAGCAGTTCTTC CASSLPGGSGINEQFF
TRBJ2-7 TRBV7-2 . many TGTGCCAGCAGCCAATACTCCTACGAGCAGTACTTC CASSQYSYEQYF
TRBJ2-7 TRBV5-1 . few TGCGCCAGCAGCTCAACTAGTACAGACTCCTACGAGCAGTACTTC CASSSTSTDSYEQYF
TRBJ2-2 TRBV10-3 . many TGTGCCATCAGGTCGAAGGGGTCCACCGGGGAGCTGTTTTTT CAIRSKGSTGELFF
TRBJ1-5 TRBV7-2 . many TGTGCCAGCAGGCCCGGGGGGAATAGCAATCAGCCCCAGCATTTT CASRPGGNSNQPQHF
TRBJ2-1 TRBV29-1 TRBD2 many TGCAGCGGGGAGCGGGGGCCGCTCAATGAGCAGTTCTTC CSGERGPLNEQFF
TRBJ1-6 TRBV7-3 TRBD1 many TGTGCCAGCAGCTTGAGGAGACAGGGGTTGAATTCACCCCTCCACTTT CASSLRRQGLNSPLHF
TRBJ1-1 TRBV12-3/TRBV12-4 TRBD1 many TGTGCCAGCAGCCCAGGGGGCTTCACTGAAGCTTTCTTT CASSPGGFTEAFF
TRBJ2-2 TRBV11-2 . many TGTGCCAGCAGCTTAGGTCTCCGAAACACCGGGGAGCTGTTTTTT CASSLGLRNTGELFF
TRBJ2-5 TRBV6-1 . few TGTGCCAGCAGTGGGCCCAGGGAGGCAGTGGAGACCCAGTACTTC CASSGPREAVETQYF
TRBJ2-1 TRBV6-1 TRBD2 few TGTGCCAGCAGAAACCGTTCGGGACTAGGGCGAAATGAGCAGTTCTTC CASRNRSGLGRNEQFF
TRBJ2-4 TRBV5-1 TRBD1 many TGCGCCAGCCGGACCGGACAGGGGAACACCAAAAACATTCAGTACTTC CASRTGQGNTKNIQYF
TRBJ2-1 TRBV20-1 . many TGCAGTGCTAGACGCCCGATCCTGAATGAGCAGTTCTTC CSARRPILNEQFF
TRBJ2-7 TRBV20-1 . many TGCAGTGCTAGCTATGGAAACGCGTACGAGCAGTACTTC CSASYGNAYEQYF
TRBJ2-1 TRBV5-1 . few TGCGCCAGCAGCATACTTACACGGACCCGGCTGGGCAATGAGCAGTTCTTC CASSILTRTRLGNEQFF
TRBJ2-3 TRBV4-3 . many TGCGCCAGCAGCCCTCAAGCGTCAGATACGCAGTATTTT CASSPQASDTQYF
TRBJ2-7 TRBV7-9 . many TGTGCCAGCAGCTCACGGACTGAGTACGAGCAGTACTTC CASSSRTEYEQYF
TRBJ2-2 TRBV28 . many TGTGCCAGCAGTTTAGGTGTCACCGGGGAGCTGTTTTTT CASSLGVTGELFF
TRBJ2-5 TRBV20-1 TRBD2 many TGCAGTGCGTCGACTAGCGGGGGGCCAGAGACCCAGTACTTC CSASTSGGPETQYF